This T cell receptor (beta chain) derives from a study of cytomegalovirus exposure and HLA in healthy donors. This CDR3 spans 14 amino acids. The ends were cut back, 6 bases at V and 6 bases at J, with 13 bases in the middle. The germline V gene encodes CDR1 SGDLS and CDR2 YYNGEE. PCR amplification relied on 60 Vbeta primers (plus 13 Jbeta primers). Clones were sequenced by immunoSEQ multiplex PCR, and TCRdb holds only the in-frame ones, with some missing. There are over 110,000 clones in the sample; more than 75% occur only once, and about 3% lies in the top ten. Source material: PBMCs. The chain joins TRBV9 to TRBJ1-6; D call uncertain. The sequence was obtained from a female donor in good health and CMV-seronegative. The CDR3 region has the DNA TGTGCCAGCACCCCGGGAGGCGCTAATTCACCCCTCCACTTT. As protein: CASTPGGANSPLHF.